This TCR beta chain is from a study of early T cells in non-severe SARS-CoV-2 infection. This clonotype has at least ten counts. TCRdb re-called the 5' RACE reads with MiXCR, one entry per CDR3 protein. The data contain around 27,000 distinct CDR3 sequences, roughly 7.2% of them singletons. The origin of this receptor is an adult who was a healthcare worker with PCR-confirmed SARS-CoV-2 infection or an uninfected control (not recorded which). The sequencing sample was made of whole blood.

The CDR3 DNA reads as TGTGCCAGCAGTTTAACGGGCACAGATACGCAGTATTTT. It specifies CASSLTGTDTQYF. The rearrangement links TRBV12-3 or TRBV12-4 to TRBJ2-3; D remains ambiguous. Trimming took off 2 bases at V and 1 base at J, with 4 bases between the two ends. The CDR3 consists of 13 residues.